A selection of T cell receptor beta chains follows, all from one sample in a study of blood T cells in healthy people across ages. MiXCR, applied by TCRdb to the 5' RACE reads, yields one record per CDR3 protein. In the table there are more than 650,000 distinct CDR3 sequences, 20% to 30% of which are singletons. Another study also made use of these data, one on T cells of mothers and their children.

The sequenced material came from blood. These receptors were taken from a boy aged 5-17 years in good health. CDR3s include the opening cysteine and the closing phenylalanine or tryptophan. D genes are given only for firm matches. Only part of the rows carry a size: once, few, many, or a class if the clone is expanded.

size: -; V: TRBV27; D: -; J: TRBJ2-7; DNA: TGTGCCAGCTGTCCTGTGGGGGGGGCTGGGGAGCAGTACTTC; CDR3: CASCPVGGAGEQYF
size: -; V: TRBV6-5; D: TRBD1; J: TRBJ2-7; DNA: TGTGCCAGCAGATATGGACAGGCCTACGAGCAGTACTTC; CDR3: CASRYGQAYEQYF
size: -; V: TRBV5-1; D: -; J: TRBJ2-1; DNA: TGCGCTAGCAGCTTGGCACCCCTCACCTACAATGAGCAGTTCTTC; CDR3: CASSLAPLTYNEQFF
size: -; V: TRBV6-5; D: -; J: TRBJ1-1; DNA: TGTGCCAGCAGTTCACAGGGCACTGAAGCTTTCTTT; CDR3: CASSSQGTEAFF
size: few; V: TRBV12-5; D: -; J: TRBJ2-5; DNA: TGTGCTAGTGTCCTACAGGGCCCCCAGCAAGAGACCCAGTACTTC; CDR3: CASVLQGPQQETQYF
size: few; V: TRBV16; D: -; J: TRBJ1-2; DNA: TGTGCCAGCAGCCTTCCCGGGGGCAGACCCTATGGCTACACCTTC; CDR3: CASSLPGGRPYGYTF
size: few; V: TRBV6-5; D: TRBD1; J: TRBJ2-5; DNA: TGTGCCAGCAGTTACTCGAGGGACAGCCAAATTTCTGAGACCCAGTACTTC; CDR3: CASSYSRDSQISETQYF
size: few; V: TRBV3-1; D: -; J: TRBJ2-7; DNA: TGTGCCAGCAGCCCGACACAGGGCACGTACGAGCAGTACTTC; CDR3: CASSPTQGTYEQYF
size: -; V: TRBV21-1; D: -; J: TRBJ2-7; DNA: TGTGCCAGCAGCGTCCGACGACAGACATCCTACGAGCAGTACTTC; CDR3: CASSVRRQTSYEQYF
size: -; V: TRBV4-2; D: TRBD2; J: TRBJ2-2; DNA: TGTGCCAGCAGCCAAGGGCGGGGGGTCACCGGGGAGCTGTTTTTT; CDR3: CASSQGRGVTGELFF
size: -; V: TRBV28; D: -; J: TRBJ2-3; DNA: TGTGCCAGCAGTCCCCCTGGATTAGCGAAGTCAGATACGCAGTATTTT; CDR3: CASSPPGLAKSDTQYF
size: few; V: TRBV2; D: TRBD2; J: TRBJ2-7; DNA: TGTGCCAGCAGTGATCTAGCGGGCAGCTCCTACGAGCAGTACTTC; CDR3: CASSDLAGSSYEQYF
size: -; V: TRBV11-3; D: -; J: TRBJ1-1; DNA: TGTGCCAGCAGCTTGCAGGAGAGCACTGAAGCTTTCTTT; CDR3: CASSLQESTEAFF
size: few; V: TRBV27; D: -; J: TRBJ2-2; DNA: TGTGCCAGCAGTTCTGAAGTTGCGGCTTCCGGGGAGCTGTTTTTT; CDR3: CASSSEVAASGELFF
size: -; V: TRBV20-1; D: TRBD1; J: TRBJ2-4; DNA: TGCAGTGCTCCCAGGGGGTTCGCCAAAAACATTCAGTACTTC; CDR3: CSAPRGFAKNIQYF
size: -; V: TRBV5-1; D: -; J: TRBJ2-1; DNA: TGCGCCAGCAGCTTGAGGGCCGACGGCTCCTACAATGAGCAGTTCTTC; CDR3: CASSLRADGSYNEQFF
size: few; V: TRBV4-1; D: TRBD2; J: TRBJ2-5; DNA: TGCGCCAGCAGGTCTGGACTAGCGGGGGTTGGGGAGACCCAGTACTTC; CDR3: CASRSGLAGVGETQYF
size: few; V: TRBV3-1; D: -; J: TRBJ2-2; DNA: TGTGCCAGCAGCCGAGGGGTCGCCGGGGAGCTGTTTTTT; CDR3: CASSRGVAGELFF
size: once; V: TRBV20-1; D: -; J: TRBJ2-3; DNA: TGCAGTGCTAGAGGGGCCAAAGATACGCAGTATTTT; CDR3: CSARGAKDTQYF
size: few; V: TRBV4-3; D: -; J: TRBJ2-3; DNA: TGCGCCAGCAGCCAAGAACGGGTGGACACAGATACGCAGTATTTT; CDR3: CASSQERVDTDTQYF
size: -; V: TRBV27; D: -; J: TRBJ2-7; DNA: TGTGCCAGCCATGGGCCCTACGAGCAGTACTTC; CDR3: CASHGPYEQYF
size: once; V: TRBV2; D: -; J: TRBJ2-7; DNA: TGTGCCAGCAGTGAGTTCGCCGAGCAGTACTTC; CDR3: CASSEFAEQYF
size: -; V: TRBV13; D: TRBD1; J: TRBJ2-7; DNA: TGTGCCAGCAGCAAGGGGTGGGACAGGGGCTACGGGCAGTACTTC; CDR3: CASSKGWDRGYGQYF
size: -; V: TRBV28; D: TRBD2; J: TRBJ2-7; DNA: TGTGCCAGCAGTGCGGGACTAGCGCGCCAAAGGAGCTCCTACGAGCAGTACTTC; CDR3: CASSAGLARQRSSYEQYF
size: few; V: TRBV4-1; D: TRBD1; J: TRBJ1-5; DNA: TGCGCCAGCAGCCAAGGTACAGGGGCCATCAATCAGCCCCAGCATTTT; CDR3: CASSQGTGAINQPQHF
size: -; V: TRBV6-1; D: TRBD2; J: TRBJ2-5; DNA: TGTGCCAGCAGTGAAATGCCGGGGGGGCTTCAAGAGACCCAGTACTTC; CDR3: CASSEMPGGLQETQYF
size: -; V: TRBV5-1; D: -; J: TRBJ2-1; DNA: TGCGCCAGCAGCCGGGATTGGGGGCTTTCTTACAATGAGCAGTTCTTC; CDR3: CASSRDWGLSYNEQFF